This TCR beta chain is drawn from a study of T cells in Graves' hyperthyroidism and ophthalmopathy. CDR1 and CDR2 (germline): SNHLY, FYNNEI. The CDR3 extends over 15 amino acids. V trimming: 6 bases; J trimming: 3 bases; junction bases outside the gene matches: 7. The investigators amplified TCR beta CDR3 regions from RNA transcripts. HTBI primers were the set used in a first-round RT-PCR of the TCR CDR3. TCRdb independently ran MiXCR on the multiplex PCR reads; one entry per CDR3 protein. The data hold 550,000 to 800,000 distinct CDR3 sequences, with about 15% observed a single time. Patients aged 18 to 65 had newly diagnosed hyperthyroidism of under 2 months' duration. This clonotype was detected many times.

What was sequenced was blood. The source of this sequence is a man in his late teens or twenties with Graves' hyperthyroidism. V gene TRBV2 combines with J gene TRBJ2-2; 7 bases are shared with TRBD2. The chain's CDR3 is CASRDLAVDTGELFF. DNA for the CDR3: TGTGCCAGCAGGGATCTAGCGGTAGACACCGGGGAGCTGTTTTTT.